This T cell receptor (beta chain) was identified during a study of read filtering for tumor transcriptome and immune sequencing (TCRdb year 2020). A note on the overall study: Of the patients in the cohort, approximately 17 were male and over twelve were female, and their mean age was around 66 years, with a range of about 47 to 85. Under revised international staging, about 8 patients fell into R-ISS I, some 15 into R-ISS II and over five into R-ISS III. Whole-transcriptome libraries were prepared with the TruSeq RNA Access Library Prep Kit after DNase treatment. TCR-region mapped reads per sample ranged from about 3.5 to 10.27 million with IR-seq versus only about 75 to 1,400 with RNA-seq. TCR repertoires obtained by targeted immune repertoire sequencing and by bulk whole-transcriptome sequencing performed on the same bone marrow samples were compared. As a main aim, a read-filtering strategy for immune repertoire data was addressed, with the specific question being whether clonotypes supported by a single read should be removed.

Overall results and qualifications from the work: Compared with RNA-seq, IR-seq captured clonotypes at much greater depth and more reliably, and a smaller IR-seq throughput was enough to identify most of the shared clonotypes. Rather than purified T cells, the sorted CD138-negative fraction was a mixed bone marrow immune population. The correlation between IR-seq and RNA-seq shared clonotype proportions rose when single-read clonotypes were removed. Single-read clonotypes made up 80% to 90% of clonotypes but only 3% to 4% of total reads in IR-seq, compared with about 69% of clonotypes and around 45% of reads in RNA-seq.

This clonotype was counted many times. Its antigen is not yet known. Base qualities are not provided; no much larger clone lies one nucleotide away. TCR libraries were built from roughly 400 ng RNA with the Immunoverse kit, using molecular barcoded adaptors covering alpha/delta and beta/gamma chains. TCR library preparation used the same RNA that was used for transcriptome sequencing. An Illumina HiSeq 4000 with 2 x 150 cycles was used to sequence the TCR libraries. Per the source publication's procedure: With MiXCR, TCR reads were aligned to human V, D, J and C references and assembled into CDR3 clonotypes, with quality filtering and error correction included. Clonotype counts and gene usage diversity were analyzed with the tcR package in R. For inspection of raw mapping reads, RNA-seq reads were mapped by STAR aligner version 2.5.3a onto GRCh37 of the human genome. To test the effect of sequencing depth on detected clonotypes, IR-seq fastq files were randomly downsampled using Seqtk 1.3. TCRdb redid the processing of the public reads, applying fastp at Q25 and MiXCR, and retained in-frame beta chains. All rows with the same CDR3 protein become a single entry with the most common DNA and genes. TCRdb assigned the V and J calls; the authors' analysis was not used. The sample contains 130,000 or so distinct CDR3 sequences, about 12% of them found a single time. The ten largest clones represent around 8.2% of the sample.

Bone marrow was sampled from every patient at the time of active disease. Bone marrow mononuclear cells were isolated by Ficoll-Hypaque density gradient centrifugation. Myeloma plasma cells were removed and CD138-negative cells were obtained by negative selection following labeling with CD138 magnetic microbeads on a MACS separator. Purity of the isolated cells was checked by flow cytometry on an Attune NxT using CD138 antibodies. TRIzol reagent was used to extract total RNA, and a NanoDrop spectrophotometer was used to quantify the extracted RNA. Paired RNA-seq and IR-seq were performed on each patient's CD138-negative bone marrow sample. V ends up 1 base short and J 0 bases short, with an unmatched junction base count of 4. The CDR3 covers 17 residues, taking in both the cysteine and the phenylalanine. The only DNA kept is the CDR3, 51 bases in frame from the first base. Based on the germline V gene (reference sequence), the CDR1 and CDR2 sequences are SEHNR and FQNEAQ.

Sequences were obtained from a population of CD138-negative cells sorted from bone marrow. Per the publication, the cell subset or site label means: bone marrow mononuclear cells depleted of CD138+ plasma/myeloma cells by negative magnetic selection. The TCR sequence derives from a donor at least 40 years old with multiple myeloma. Recombination joined TRBV7-9 with TRBJ2-1, and 9 bases in between align with TRBD2. The DNA sequence follows: TGTGCCAGCAGCTTAGTGGCTAGCGGGGCCTCCTACAATGAGCAGTTCTTC. This gives the protein CASSLVASGASYNEQFF.